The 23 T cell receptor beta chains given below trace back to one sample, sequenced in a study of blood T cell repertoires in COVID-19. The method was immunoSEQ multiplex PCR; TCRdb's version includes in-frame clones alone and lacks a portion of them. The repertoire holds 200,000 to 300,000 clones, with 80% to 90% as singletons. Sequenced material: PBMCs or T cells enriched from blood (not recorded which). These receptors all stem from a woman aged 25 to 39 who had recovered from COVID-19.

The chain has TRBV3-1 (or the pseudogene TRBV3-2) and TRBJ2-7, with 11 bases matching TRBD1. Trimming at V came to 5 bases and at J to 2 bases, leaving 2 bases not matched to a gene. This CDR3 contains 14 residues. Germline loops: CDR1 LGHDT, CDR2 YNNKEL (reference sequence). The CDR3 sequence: CASSGTGGTYEQYF. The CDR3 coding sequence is TGTGCCAGCAGCGGGACAGGGGGAACCTACGAGCAGTACTTC.

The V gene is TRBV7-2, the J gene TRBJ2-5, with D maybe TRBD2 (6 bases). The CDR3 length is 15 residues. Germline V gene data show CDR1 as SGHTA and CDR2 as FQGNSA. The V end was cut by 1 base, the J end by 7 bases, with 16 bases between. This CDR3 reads CASSLVGRGRGTQYF. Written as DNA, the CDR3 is TGTGCCAGCAGCTTAGTAGGGCGGGGAAGGGGGACCCAGTACTTC. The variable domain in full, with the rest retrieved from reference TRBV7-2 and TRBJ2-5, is GAGVSQSPSNKVTEKGKDVELRCDPISGHTALYWYRQSLGQGLEFLIYFQGNSAPDKSGLPSDRFSAERTGGSVSTLTIQRTQQEDSAVYLCASSLVGRGRGTQYFGPGTRLLVL.

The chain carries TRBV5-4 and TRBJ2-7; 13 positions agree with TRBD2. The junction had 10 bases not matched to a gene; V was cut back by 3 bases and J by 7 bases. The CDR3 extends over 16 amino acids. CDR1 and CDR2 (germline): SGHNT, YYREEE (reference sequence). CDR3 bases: TGTGCCAGCAGCTCTCAGACTAGCGGGAGGTTACATGAGCAGTACTTC. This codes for CASSSQTSGRLHEQYF.

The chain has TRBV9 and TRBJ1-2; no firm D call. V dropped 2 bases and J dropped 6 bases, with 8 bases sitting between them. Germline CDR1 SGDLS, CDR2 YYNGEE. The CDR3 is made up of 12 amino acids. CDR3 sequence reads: CASSVTRDGYTF. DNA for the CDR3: TGTGCCAGCAGCGTGACCCGGGATGGCTACACCTTC.

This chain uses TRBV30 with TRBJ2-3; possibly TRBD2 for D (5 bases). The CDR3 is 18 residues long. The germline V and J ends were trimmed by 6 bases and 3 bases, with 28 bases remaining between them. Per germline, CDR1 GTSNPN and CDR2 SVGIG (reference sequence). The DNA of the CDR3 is TGTGCCTGCCACTCACGACTGAGAGGAGGCGACCGGACAGATACGCAGTATTTT. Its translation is CACHSRLRGGDRTDTQYF.

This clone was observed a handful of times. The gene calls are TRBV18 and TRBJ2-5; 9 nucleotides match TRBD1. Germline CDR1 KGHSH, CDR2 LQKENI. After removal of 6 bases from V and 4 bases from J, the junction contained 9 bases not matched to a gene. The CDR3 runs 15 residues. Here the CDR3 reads CASSLGQGSGETQYF. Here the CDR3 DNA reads TGTGCCAGCTCGCTGGGACAGGGAAGTGGAGAGACCCAGTACTTC. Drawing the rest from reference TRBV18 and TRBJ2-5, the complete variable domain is NAGVMQNPRHLVRRRGQEARLRCSPMKGHSHVYWYRQLPEEGLKFMVYLQKENIIDESGMPKERFSAEFPKEGPSILRIQQVVRGDSAAYFCASSLGQGSGETQYFGPGTRLLVL.

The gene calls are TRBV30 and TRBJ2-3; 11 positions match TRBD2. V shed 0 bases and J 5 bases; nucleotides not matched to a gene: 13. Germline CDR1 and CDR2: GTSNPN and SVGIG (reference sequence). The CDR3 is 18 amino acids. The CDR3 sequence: CAWSVSLAGGVPVDTQYF. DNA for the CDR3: TGTGCCTGGAGTGTATCGCTAGCGGGAGGAGTCCCGGTAGATACGCAGTATTTT.

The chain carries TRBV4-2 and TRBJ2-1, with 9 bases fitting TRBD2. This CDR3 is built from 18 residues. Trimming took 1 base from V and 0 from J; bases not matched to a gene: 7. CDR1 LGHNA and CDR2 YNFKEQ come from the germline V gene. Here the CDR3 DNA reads TGTGCCAGCAGCCAAGCACCCCTAGCGGGAAGCTCCTACAATGAGCAGTTCTTC. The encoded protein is CASSQAPLAGSSYNEQFF.

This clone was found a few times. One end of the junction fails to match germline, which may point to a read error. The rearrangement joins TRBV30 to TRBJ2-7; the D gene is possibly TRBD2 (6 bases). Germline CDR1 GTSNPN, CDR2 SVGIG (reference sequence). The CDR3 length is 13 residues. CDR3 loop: CARRFRDSTKQYF. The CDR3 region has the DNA TGTGCCCGGAGATTTAGGGACTCGACTAAGCAGTACTTC.

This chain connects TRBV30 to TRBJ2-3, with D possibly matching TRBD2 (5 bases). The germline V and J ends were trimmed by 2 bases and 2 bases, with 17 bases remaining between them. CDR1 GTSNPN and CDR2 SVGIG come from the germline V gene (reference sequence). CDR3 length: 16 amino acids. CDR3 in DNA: TGTGCCTGGAGTACCCGCCCGGGGATATACACAGATACGCAGTATTTT. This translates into CAWSTRPGIYTDTQYF. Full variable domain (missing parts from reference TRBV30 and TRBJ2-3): SQTIHQWPATLVQPVGSPLSLECTVEGTSNPNLYWYRQAAGRGLQLLFYSVGIGQISSEVPQNLSASRPQDRQFILSSKKLLLSDSGFYLCAWSTRPGIYTDTQYFGPGTRLTVL.

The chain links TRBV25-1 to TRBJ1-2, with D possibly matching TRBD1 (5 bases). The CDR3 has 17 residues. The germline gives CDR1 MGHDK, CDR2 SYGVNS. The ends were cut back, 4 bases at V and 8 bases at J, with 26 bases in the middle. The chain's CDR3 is CASSGPFLGALGGGYTF. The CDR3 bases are TGTGCCAGCAGTGGACCTTTCTTAGGGGCTCTGGGCGGAGGCTACACCTTC.

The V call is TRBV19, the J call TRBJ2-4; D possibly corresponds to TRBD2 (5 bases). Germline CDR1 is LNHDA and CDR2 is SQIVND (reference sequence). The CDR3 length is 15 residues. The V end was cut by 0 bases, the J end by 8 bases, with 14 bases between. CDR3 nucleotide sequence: TGTGCCAGTAGTATAGAAAAGCGGACGGGGTACATTCAGTACTTC. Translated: CASSIEKRTGYIQYF. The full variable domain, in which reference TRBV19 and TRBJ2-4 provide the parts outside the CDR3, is DGGITQSPKYLFRKEGQNVTLSCEQNLNHDAMYWYRQDPGQGLRLIYYSQIVNDFQKGDIAEGYSVSREKKESFPLTVTSAQKNPTAFYLCASSIEKRTGYIQYFGAGTRLSVL.

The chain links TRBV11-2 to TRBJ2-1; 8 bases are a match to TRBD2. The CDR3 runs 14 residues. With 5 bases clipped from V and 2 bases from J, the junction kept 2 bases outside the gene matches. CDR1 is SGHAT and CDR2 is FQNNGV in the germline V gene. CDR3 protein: CASSVSGAYNEQFF. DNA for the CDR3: TGTGCCAGCAGCGTTAGCGGGGCCTACAATGAGCAGTTCTTC.

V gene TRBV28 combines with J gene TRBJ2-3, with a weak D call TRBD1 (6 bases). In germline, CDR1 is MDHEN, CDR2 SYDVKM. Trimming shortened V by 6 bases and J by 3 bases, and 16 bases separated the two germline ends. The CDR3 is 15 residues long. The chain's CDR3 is CASSTPRGRTDTQYF. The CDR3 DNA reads TGTGCCAGCAGCACGCCCAGGGGAAGGACAGATACGCAGTATTTT.

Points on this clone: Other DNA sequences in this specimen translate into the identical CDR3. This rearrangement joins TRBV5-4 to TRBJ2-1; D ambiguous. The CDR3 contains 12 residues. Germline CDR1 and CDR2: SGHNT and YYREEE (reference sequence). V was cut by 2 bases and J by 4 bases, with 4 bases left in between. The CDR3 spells CASSLSYNEQFF. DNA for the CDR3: TGTGCCAGCAGCTTATCGTACAATGAGCAGTTCTTC.

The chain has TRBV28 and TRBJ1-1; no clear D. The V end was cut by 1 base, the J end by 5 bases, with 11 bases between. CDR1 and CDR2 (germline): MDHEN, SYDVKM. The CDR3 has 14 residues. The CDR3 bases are TGTGCCAGCAGTTTATTCCGGTACCGGACTGAAGCTTTCTTT. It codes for CASSLFRYRTEAFF.

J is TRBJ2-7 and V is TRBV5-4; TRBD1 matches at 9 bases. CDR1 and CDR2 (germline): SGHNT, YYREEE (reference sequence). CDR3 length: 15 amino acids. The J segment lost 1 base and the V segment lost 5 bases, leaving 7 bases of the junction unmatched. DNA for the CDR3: TGTGCCAGCAGTTATCCGGGACAGGGATCCTACGAGCAGTACTTC. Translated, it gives CASSYPGQGSYEQYF.

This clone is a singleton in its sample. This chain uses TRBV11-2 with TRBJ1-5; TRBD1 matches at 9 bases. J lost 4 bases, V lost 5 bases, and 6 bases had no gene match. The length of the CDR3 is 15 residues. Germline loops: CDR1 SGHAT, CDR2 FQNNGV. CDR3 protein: CASSIRTGVNQPQHF. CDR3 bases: TGTGCCAGCAGCATAAGGACAGGGGTGAATCAGCCCCAGCATTTT.

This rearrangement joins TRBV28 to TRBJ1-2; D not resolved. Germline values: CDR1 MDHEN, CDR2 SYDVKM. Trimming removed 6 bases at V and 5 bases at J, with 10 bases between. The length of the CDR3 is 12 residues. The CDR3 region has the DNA TGTGCCAGCAGCCTGACACGTTATGGCTACACCTTC. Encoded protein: CASSLTRYGYTF.

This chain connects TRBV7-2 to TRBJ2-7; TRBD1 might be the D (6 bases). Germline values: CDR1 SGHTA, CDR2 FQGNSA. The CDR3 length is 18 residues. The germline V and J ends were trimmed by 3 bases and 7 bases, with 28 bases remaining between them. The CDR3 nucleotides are TGTGCCAGCAGCTTCGCAAATCCTCTGGGGGCCTTCCCGGGGGAGCAGTACTTC. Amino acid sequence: CASSFANPLGAFPGEQYF. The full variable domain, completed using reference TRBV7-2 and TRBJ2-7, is GAGVSQSPSNKVTEKGKDVELRCDPISGHTALYWYRQSLGQGLEFLIYFQGNSAPDKSGLPSDRFSAERTGGSVSTLTIQRTQQEDSAVYLCASSFANPLGAFPGEQYFGPGTRLTVT.

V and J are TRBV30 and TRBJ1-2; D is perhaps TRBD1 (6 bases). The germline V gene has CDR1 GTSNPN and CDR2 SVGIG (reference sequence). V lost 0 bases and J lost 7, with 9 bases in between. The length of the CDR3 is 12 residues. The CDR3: CAWSVRGGGYTF. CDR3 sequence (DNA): TGTGCCTGGAGTGTAAGAGGGGGTGGCTACACCTTC.

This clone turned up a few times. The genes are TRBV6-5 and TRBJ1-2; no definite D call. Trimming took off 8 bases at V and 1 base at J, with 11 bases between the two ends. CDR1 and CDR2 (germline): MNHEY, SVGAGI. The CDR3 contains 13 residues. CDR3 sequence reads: CASCPTGNYGYTF. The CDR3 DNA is TGTGCCAGCTGCCCGACGGGTAACTATGGCTACACCTTC.

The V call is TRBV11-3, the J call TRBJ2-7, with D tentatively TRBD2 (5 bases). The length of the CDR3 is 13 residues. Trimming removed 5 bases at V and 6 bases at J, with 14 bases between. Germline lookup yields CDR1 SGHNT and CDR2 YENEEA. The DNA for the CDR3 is TGTGCCAGCAGCCTTGACCGGGCGGGCGAGCAGTACTTC. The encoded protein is CASSLDRAGEQYF.